The clone carrying this T cell receptor (beta chain) occurred many times. Its specificity is unknown. The CDR3 consists of 12 residues. Trimming took off 8 bases at V and 10 bases at J, with 17 bases between the two ends. Germline V gene data show CDR1 as LGHDT and CDR2 as YNNKEL (reference sequence). One entry per CDR3 protein, called by TCRdb with MiXCR from the RT-PCR reads. The sample has about 800,000 distinct CDR3 sequences; around 20% are singletons. The data are from a study of response to subunit inactivated influenza vaccine. Study-wide points: New T cells are recruited in small numbers by each seasonal influenza vaccination, according to the authors' suggestion.

This clonotype was obtained from a man in his fifties who received an inactivated influenza vaccine. J is TRBJ2-5 and V is TRBV3-1; D not resolved. The input for sequencing was PBMCs from blood, taken less than 6 days after vaccination. CDR3 sequence: CASGDAAPGQYF. In DNA, the CDR3 is TGTGCCAGCGGTGATGCAGCCCCTGGCCAGTACTTC.